This TCR beta chain was captured by sequencing in a study of cytomegalovirus exposure and HLA in healthy donors. Turning to the study itself: A previous analysis identified approximately 110 million unique TCR beta sequences derived from roughly 190 million T cells. Findings and caveats of the study: Among donors in an Asian-associated ancestry cluster, a later analysis reportedly found fewer N-insertions than the roughly 680-donor mean. Later analysis revealed greater clonal expansion in HLA-associated TCR beta chains than in equally common others.

PCR was performed using 60 Vbeta and 13 Jbeta primers. Assay used: immunoSEQ multiplex PCR; TCRdb lists only in-frame clones, some missing. The sample shows roughly 190,000 clones, less than 85% of them seen only once. About this clone: Its antigen remains unknown.

Germline V lookup: CDR1 SGHTA, CDR2 FQGNSA. This CDR3 region has 17 residues. V shed 2 bases, J shed 2 bases, and the junction held 10 bases outside the gene matches. The source material was PBMCs. The sequence was collected from a girl aged 10 to 17 in good health and CMV-seropositive. The rearrangement links TRBV7-2 to TRBJ2-7, with 9 bases fitting TRBD2. CDR3 DNA: TGTGCCAGCAGCTTAATGGCGGGGGGGCCTTCCCCCTACGAGCAGTACTTC. It encodes CASSLMAGGPSPYEQYF.